The T cell receptor (beta chain) described here comes from a study of CD8 T cells in ankylosing spondylitis. Findings and caveats of the study: It appeared that ankylosing spondylitis blood was characterized by a TCR beta motif of seven or eight highly homologous variants.

This CDR3 is 17 amino acids long. V lost 6 bases, J lost 3 bases, and 13 bases stayed unmatched. Germline V CDR1 and CDR2: MNHEY, SVGEGT. Preparation of TCR beta libraries was done by quantitative 5'-RACE with molecular barcodes. A single record per CDR3 protein comes from TCRdb applying MiXCR to the 5' RACE reads. Altogether roughly 490,000 distinct CDR3 sequences are present, less than 6% being singletons, with the ten largest covering around 3.5%. Ten or more counts support this clonotype. The target antigen is unknown. The sequencing input was blood, either unsorted or a sorted T cell fraction (not recorded which). The TCR originated in a male donor with ankylosing spondylitis. The chain carries TRBV6-2 or TRBV6-3 and TRBJ2-1; 8 nucleotides line up with TRBD2. As DNA, the CDR3 is TGTGCCAGCAGCCCCGGCGGGGGGCGGGGAAGCTACAATGAGCAGTTCTTC. The encoded protein is CASSPGGGRGSYNEQFF.